This TCR beta chain originates from a study of blood T cell dynamics during melanoma immunotherapy. General study results and limits: PBMC repertoires of eventual disease-control patients split at W3 into clonality or diversity gains.

As to this clone: Antigen specificity is unknown.

Time point: week 3, after first cycle of checkpoint inhibitor. Sampling occurred pretreatment (T0) and at week 3 (W3), after cycle one of checkpoint blockade. No patient had earlier systemic cancer treatment, concurrent immunosuppressants, or another active cancer. This CDR3 is 14 amino acids long. Germline V lookup: CDR1 MNHEY, CDR2 SVGAGI. V was cut by 7 bases and J by 4 bases, with 16 bases left in between. A fixed DNA input of 300 to 350 ng was used per bulk PBMC sample. Profiled with immunoSEQ multiplex PCR; TCRdb holds only in-frame clones, not every one. The sample carries several thousand clones, nearly 90% recorded once.

The sequence was obtained from a human donor with melanoma. Material: blood, obtained from a patient treated with checkpoint blockade. The V gene is TRBV6-5, the J gene TRBJ1-1; no definite D call. CDR3: CASTTPSTATEAFF. CDR3 DNA sequence: TGTGCCAGCACCACACCCTCAACCGCCACTGAAGCTTTCTTT.